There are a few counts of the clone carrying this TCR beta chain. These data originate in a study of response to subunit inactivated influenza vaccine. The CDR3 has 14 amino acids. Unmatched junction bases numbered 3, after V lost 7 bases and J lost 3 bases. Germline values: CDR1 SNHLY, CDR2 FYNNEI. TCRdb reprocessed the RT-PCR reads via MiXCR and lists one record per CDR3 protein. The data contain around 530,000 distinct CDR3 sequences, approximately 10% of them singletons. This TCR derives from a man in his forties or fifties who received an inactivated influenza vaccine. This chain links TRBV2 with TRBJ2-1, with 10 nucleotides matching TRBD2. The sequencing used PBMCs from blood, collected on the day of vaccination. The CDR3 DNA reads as TGTGCCAGCACCATAGCGGGAGGCTACAATGAGCAGTTCTTC. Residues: CASTIAGGYNEQFF.